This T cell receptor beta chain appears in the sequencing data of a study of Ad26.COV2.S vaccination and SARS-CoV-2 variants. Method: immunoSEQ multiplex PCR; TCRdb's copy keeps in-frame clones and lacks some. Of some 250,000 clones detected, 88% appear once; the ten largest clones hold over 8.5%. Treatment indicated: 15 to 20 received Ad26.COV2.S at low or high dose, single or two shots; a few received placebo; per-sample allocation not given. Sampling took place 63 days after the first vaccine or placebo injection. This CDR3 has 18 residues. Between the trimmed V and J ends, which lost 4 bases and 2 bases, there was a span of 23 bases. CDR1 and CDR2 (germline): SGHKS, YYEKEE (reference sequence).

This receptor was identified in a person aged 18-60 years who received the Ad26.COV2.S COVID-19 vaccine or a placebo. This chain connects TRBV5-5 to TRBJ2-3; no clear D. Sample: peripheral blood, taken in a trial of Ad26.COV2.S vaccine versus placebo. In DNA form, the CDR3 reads TGTGCCAGCAGCCCCTCTCGAGTTAGGGCCTCTAACACAGATACGCAGTATTTT. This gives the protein CASSPSRVRASNTDTQYF.